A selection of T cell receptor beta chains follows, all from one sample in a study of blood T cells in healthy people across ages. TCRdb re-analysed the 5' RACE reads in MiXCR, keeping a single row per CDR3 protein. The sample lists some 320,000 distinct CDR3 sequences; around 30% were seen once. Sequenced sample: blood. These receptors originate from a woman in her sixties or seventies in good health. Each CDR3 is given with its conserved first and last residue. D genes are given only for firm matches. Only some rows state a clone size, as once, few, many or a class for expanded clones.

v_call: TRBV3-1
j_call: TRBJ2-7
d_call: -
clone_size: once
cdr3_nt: TGTGCCAGCAGCCAAGATGTGATAGCCTACGAGCAGTACTTC
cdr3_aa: CASSQDVIAYEQYF

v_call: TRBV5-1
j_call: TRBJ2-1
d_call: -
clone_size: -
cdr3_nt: TGCGCCAGCAGCATAGACCTGACTGGCTACAATGAGCAGTTCTTC
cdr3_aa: CASSIDLTGYNEQFF

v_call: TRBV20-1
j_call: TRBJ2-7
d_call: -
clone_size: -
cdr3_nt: TGCAGTGCTAGGGCGGGGAGCGGCCTCGAGCAGTACTTC
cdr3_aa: CSARAGSGLEQYF

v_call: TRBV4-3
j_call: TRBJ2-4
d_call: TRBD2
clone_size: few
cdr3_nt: TGCGCCAGCAGCCAAGACCTAGCGGGAGTCGACCTAGCCAAAAACATTCAGTACTTC
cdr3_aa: CASSQDLAGVDLAKNIQYF

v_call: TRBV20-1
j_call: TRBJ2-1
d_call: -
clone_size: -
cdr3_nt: TGCAGTGCTAGAAACCGCCGGGACCGCGCCAATGAGCAGTTCTTC
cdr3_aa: CSARNRRDRANEQFF

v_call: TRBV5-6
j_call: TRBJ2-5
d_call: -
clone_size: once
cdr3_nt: TGTGCCAGCAGCCTCTACAGCGGAGAGACCCAGTACTTC
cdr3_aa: CASSLYSGETQYF

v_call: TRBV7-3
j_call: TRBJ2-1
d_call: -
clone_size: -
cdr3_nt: TGTGCCACCTCGGAGGGCCTCTACAATGAGCAGTTCTTC
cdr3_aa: CATSEGLYNEQFF

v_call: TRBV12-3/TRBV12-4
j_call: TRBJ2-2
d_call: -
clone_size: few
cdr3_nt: TGTGCCAGCAGTTTACCTGCGGGGGCGAGCACCGGGGAGCTGTTTTTT
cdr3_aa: CASSLPAGASTGELFF

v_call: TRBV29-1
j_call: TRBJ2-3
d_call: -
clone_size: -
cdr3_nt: TGCAGCGTTGAAATAGGGGCCCGCACAGATACGCAGTATTTT
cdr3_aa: CSVEIGARTDTQYF

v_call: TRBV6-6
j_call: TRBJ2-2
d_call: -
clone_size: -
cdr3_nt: -
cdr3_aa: CASSSSGGRPGELFF

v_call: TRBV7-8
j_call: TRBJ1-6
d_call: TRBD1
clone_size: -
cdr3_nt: TGTGCCAGCAGCTCTAATAGGGGGCCGTCCGGGTCACCCCTCCACTTT
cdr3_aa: CASSSNRGPSGSPLHF

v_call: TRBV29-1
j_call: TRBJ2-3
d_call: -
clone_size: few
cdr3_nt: TGCAGCGTTAGGAGGTCCTTAACCACAGATACGCAGTATTTT
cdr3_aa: CSVRRSLTTDTQYF

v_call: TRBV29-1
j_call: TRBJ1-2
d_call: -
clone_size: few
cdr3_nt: TGCAGCGTTGAAAGGGATGGCTACACCTTC
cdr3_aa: CSVERDGYTF

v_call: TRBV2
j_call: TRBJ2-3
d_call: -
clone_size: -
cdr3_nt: TGTGCCAGCAACGAGAGGAGCCTCACAGATACGCAGTATTTT
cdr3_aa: CASNERSLTDTQYF

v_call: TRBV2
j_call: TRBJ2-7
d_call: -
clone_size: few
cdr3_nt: TGTGCCAGCAGCGAGCGCCTCGAGCAGTACTTC
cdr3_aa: CASSERLEQYF

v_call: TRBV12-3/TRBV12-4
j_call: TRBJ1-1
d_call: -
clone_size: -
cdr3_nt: TGTGCCAGCAGTTTAATAGGACAAAACACTGAAGCTTTCTTT
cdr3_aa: CASSLIGQNTEAFF

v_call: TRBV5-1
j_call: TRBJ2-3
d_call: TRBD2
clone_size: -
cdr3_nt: TGCGCCAACAGCACAGGACTAGGCGGGGATACGCAGTATTTT
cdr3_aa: CANSTGLGGDTQYF

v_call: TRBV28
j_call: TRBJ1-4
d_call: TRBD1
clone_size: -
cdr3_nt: TGTGCCAGCAGTTTACGATCAGGGGGAACTAATGAAAAACTGTTTTTT
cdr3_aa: CASSLRSGGTNEKLFF